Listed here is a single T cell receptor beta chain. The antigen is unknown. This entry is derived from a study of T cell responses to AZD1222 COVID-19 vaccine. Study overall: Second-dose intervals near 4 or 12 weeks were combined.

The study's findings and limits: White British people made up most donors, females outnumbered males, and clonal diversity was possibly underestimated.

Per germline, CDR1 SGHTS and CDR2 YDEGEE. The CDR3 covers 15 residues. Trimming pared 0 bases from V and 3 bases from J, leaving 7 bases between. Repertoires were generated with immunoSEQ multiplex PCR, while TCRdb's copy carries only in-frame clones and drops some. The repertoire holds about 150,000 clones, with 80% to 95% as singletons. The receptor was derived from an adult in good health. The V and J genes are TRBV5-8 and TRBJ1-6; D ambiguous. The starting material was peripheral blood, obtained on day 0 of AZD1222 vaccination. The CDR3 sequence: CASSLGLNYNSPLHF. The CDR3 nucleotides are TGTGCCAGCAGCTTGGGGCTGAACTATAATTCACCCCTCCACTTT.